The 2 T cell receptor beta chains reported below all come from one sample, sequenced in a study of T cell changes during pregnancy in multiple sclerosis. The protocol was immunoSEQ multiplex PCR, while the TCRdb copy is restricted to in-frame clones and leaves out a portion. Seen here are 90,000 to 130,000 clones, 80% to 95% observed once, and the top ten hold 1.5% to 1.9%. Sequenced material: peripheral blood, taken in the third trimester of pregnancy. The receptors here all came from a female donor with multiple sclerosis, enrolled in a pregnancy study.

The V and J genes are TRBV9 and TRBJ2-5, with 10 bases matching TRBD2. Germline values: CDR1 SGDLS, CDR2 YYNGEE. The CDR3 totals 15 residues. Trimming took 2 bases from V and 5 from J; bases not matched to a gene: 6. The DNA for the CDR3 is TGTGCCAGCAGCGTGGCAGCGGGGGGGCATGAGACCCAGTACTTC. It translates to CASSVAAGGHETQYF.

The V call is TRBV4-1, the J call TRBJ2-3; 7 nucleotides match TRBD2. The V and J ends lost 2 bases and 5 bases, in that order; junction bases with no gene match: 7. CDR3 size: 15 residues. In germline, CDR1 is MGHRA, CDR2 YSYEKL. The CDR3 reads CASSQNAGELDTQYF. The CDR3 DNA reads TGCGCCAGCAGCCAAAACGCGGGAGAACTAGATACGCAGTATTTT.